This TCR beta chain was sequenced during a study of cytotoxic CD8 clonotypes in ibrutinib-treated CLL. Here immunoSEQ multiplex PCR was the method, and the copy in TCRdb shows in-frame clones only, minus some. Of around 160,000 clones listed, about 80% are singletons. The sample here was PBMCs, taken after 12 months of ibrutinib treatment. The sequence derives from a human donor with chronic lymphocytic leukemia.

CDR3 DNA: TGTGCCAGCAGTTTGACCGTCTATGGCTACACCTTC. It encodes CASSLTVYGYTF. This chain uses TRBV28 with TRBJ1-2; D is uncertain. The germline V gene has CDR1 MDHEN and CDR2 SYDVKM. The CDR3 length is 12 residues. The V end was cut by 3 bases, the J end by 4 bases, with 6 bases between.